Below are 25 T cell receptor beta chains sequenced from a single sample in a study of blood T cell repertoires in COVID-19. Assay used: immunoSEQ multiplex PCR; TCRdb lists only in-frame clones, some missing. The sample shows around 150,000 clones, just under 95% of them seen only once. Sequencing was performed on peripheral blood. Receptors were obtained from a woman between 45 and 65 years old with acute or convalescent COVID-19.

The CDR3 sequence is CASSLTTRLETYNEQFF. DNA of the CDR3: TGTGCCAGCAGCTTGACCACTCGGTTAGAAACCTACAATGAGCAGTTCTTC. This chain connects TRBV5-6 to TRBJ2-1; D not resolved. The germline CDR1 and CDR2 sequences are SGHDT and YYEEEE. V was cut by 1 base and J by 2 bases, with 16 bases left in between. The CDR3 spans 17 residues. The variable domain in full, completed from reference TRBV5-6 and TRBJ2-1, reads DAGVTQSPTHLIKTRGQQVTLRCSPKSGHDTVSWYQQALGQGPQFIFQYYEEEERQRGNFPDRFSGHQFPNYSSELNVNALLLGDSALYLCASSLTTRLETYNEQFFGPGTRLTVL.

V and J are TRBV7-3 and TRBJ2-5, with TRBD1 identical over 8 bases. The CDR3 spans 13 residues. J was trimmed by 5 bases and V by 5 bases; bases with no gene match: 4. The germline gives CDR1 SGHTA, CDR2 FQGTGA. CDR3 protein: CASSARGQETQYF. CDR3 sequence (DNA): TGTGCCAGCAGCGCCAGGGGGCAGGAGACCCAGTACTTC. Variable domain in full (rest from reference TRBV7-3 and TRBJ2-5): GAGVSQTPSNKVTEKGKYVELRCDPISGHTALYWYRQSLGQGPEFLIYFQGTGAADDSGLPNDRFFAVRPEGSVSTLKIQRTERGDSAVYLCASSARGQETQYFGPGTRLLVL.

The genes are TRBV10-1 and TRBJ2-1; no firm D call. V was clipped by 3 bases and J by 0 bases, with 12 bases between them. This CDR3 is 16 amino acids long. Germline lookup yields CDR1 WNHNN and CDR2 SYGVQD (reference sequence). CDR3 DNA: TGCGCCAGCAGTGACCTTCCCGCGAGCTCCTACAATGAGCAGTTCTTC. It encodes CASSDLPASSYNEQFF.

In nucleotides, the CDR3 is TGTGCCAGCAGCTTAGGCGCTCTAGCGGGGGAAGAGACCCAGTACTTC. Translated: CASSLGALAGEETQYF. The genes are TRBV11-1 and TRBJ2-5, with TRBD2 matching 10 bases. The CDR3 is made up of 16 amino acids. The V and J ends lost 1 base and 3 bases, in that order; junction bases with no gene match: 5. The germline V gene encodes CDR1 SGHAT and CDR2 FQDESV (reference sequence).

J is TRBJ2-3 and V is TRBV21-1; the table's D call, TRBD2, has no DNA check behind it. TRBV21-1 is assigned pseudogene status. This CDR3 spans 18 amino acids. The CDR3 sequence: CASSVRRTAKRRTDTQYF. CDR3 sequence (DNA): TGTGCCAGCAGTGTAAGGAGGACGGCCAAACGGCGAACAGATACGCAGTATTTT.

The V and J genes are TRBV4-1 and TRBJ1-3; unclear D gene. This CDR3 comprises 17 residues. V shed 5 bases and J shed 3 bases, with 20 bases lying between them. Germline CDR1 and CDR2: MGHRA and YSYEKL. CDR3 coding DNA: TGCGCCAGCAGCGCCCTTTTTACGGTGTCGTTTGGAAACACCATATATTTT. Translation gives CASSALFTVSFGNTIYF.

This chain's CDR3 is CASSQGGGAYEQYF. The CDR3 coding sequence is TGTGCCAGCAGCCAAGGAGGGGGGGCCTACGAGCAGTACTTC. The rearrangement joins TRBV14 to TRBJ2-7; D is perhaps TRBD2 (7 bases). Germline V gene sequence: CDR1 SGHDN, CDR2 FVKESK. This CDR3 has 14 amino acids. V was clipped by 1 base and J by 2 bases, with 9 bases between them.

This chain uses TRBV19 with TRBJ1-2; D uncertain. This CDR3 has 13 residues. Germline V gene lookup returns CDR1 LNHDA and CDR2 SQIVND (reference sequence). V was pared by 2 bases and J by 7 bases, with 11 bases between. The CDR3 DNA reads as TGTGCCAGTAGTATAACGTCTGAGGGTGGCTACACCTTC. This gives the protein CASSITSEGGYTF.

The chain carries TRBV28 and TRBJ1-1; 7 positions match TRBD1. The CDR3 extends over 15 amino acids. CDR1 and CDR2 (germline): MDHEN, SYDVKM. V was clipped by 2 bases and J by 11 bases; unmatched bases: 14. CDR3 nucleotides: TGTGCCAGCAGTTTACTGGCCGACAGGGAGGTTGTGGCTTTCTTT. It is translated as CASSLLADREVVAFF.

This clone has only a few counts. DNA for the CDR3: TGTGCCAGCAGCCAAGGCGACAGGGGGAGGTCACCCCTCCACTTT. As protein: CASSQGDRGRSPLHF. The genes are TRBV3-1 (or the pseudogene TRBV3-2) and TRBJ1-6, with 9 bases lining up with TRBD1. The V segment lost 1 base and the J segment 10 bases; nucleotides outside the gene matches: 5. This CDR3 contains 15 residues. Germline loops: CDR1 LGHDT, CDR2 YNNKEL (reference sequence).

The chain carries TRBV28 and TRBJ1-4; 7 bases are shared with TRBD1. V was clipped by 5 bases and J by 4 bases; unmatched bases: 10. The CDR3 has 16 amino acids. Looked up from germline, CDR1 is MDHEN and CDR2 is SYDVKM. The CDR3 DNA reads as TGTGCCAGCAGTCCTCTTACAGGGGAATTTAATGAAAAACTGTTTTTT. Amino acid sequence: CASSPLTGEFNEKLFF.

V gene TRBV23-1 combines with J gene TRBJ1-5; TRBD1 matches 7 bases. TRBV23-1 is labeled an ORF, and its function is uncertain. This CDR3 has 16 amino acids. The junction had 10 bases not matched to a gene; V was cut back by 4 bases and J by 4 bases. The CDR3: CASSPGGQRGNQPQHF. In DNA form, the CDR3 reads TGCGCCAGCAGTCCTGGGGGACAGAGGGGTAATCAGCCCCAGCATTTT.

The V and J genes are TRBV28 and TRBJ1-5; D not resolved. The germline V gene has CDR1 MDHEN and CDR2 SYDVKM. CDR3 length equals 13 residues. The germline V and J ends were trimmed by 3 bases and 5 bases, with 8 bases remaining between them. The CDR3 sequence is CASSFQYDQPQHF. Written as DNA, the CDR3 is TGTGCCAGCAGTTTCCAGTACGATCAGCCCCAGCATTTT.

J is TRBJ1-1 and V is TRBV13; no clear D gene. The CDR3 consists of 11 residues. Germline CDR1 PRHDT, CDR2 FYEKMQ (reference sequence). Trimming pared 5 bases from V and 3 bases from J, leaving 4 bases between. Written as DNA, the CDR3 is TGTGCCAGCAGCCGAGACACTGAAGCTTTCTTT. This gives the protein CASSRDTEAFF.

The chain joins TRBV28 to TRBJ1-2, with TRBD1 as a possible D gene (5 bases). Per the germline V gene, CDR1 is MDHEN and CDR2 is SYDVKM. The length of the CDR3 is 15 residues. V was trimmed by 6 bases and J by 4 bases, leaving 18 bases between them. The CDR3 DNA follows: TGTGCCAGCAGACACCCCCTGGGGCAGTTCTATGGCTACACCTTC. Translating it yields CASRHPLGQFYGYTF.

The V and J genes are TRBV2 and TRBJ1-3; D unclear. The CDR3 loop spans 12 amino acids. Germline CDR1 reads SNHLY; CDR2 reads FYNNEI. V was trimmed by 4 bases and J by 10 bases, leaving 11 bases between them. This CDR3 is CASSVAVATIYF. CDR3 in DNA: TGTGCCAGCAGTGTGGCGGTGGCGACCATATATTTT.

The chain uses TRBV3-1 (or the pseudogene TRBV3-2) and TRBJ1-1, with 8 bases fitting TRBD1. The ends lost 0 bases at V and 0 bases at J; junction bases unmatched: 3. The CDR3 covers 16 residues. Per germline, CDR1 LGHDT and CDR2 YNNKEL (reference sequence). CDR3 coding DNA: TGTGCCAGCAGCCAAGACAGGGGGCGGATGAACACTGAAGCTTTCTTT. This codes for CASSQDRGRMNTEAFF.

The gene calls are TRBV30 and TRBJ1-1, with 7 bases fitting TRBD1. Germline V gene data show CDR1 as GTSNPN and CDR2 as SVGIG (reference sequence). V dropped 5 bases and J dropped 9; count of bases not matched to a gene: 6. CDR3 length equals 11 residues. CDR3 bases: TGTGCCTGGGCTAGGGACAGCCAAGCTTTCTTT. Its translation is CAWARDSQAFF.

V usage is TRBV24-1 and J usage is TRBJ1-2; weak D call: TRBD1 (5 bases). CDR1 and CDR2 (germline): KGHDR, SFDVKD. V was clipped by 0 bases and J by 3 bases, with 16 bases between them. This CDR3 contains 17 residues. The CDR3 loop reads CATSDLSINRLDYGYTF. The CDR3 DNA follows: TGTGCCACCAGTGATTTGAGCATAAACAGGTTAGACTATGGCTACACCTTC.

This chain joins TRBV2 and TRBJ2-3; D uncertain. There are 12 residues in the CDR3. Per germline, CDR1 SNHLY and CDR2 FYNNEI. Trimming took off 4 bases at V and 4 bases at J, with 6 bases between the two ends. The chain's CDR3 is CASSAWPDTQYF. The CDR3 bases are TGTGCCAGCAGTGCGTGGCCAGATACGCAGTATTTT.

The CDR3 spells CASSQEAGMGNQPQHF. The DNA of the CDR3 is TGCGCCAGCAGCCAAGAGGCGGGGATGGGCAATCAGCCCCAGCATTTT. The gene calls are TRBV4-3 and TRBJ1-5, with D hard to call. V lost 0 bases and J 2 bases, leaving 11 bases between the germline ends. Looked up from germline, CDR1 is LGHNA and CDR2 is YSLEER. This CDR3 region has 16 residues.

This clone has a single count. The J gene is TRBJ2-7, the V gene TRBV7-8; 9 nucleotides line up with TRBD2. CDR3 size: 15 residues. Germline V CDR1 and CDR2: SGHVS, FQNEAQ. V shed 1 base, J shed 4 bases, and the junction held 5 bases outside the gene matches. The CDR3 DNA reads TGTGCCAGCAGCTTAGGAGCGGGAGGTTCTTACGAGCAGTACTTC. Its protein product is CASSLGAGGSYEQYF.

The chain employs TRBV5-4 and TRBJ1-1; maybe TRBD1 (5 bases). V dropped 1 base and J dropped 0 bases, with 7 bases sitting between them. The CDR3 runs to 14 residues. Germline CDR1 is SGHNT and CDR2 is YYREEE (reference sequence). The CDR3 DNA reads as TGTGCCAGCAGCTTGCAGGGTGTGAACACTGAAGCTTTCTTT. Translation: CASSLQGVNTEAFF. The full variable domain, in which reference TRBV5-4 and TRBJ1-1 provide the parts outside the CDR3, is ETGVTQSPTHLIKTRGQQVTLRCSSQSGHNTVSWYQQALGQGPQFIFQYYREEENGRGNFPPRFSGLQFPNYSSELNVNALELDDSALYLCASSLQGVNTEAFFGQGTRLTVV.

The CDR3 DNA reads TGTGCCAGCAGCTTACCCGGCGGGAAGCAGTTCTTC. Its protein is CASSLPGGKQFF. The chain couples TRBV5-4 to TRBJ2-1; TRBD2 is a possible D gene (6 bases). V shed 2 bases and J shed 11 bases, with 11 bases lying between them. Looked up from germline, CDR1 is SGHNT and CDR2 is YYREEE (reference sequence). The CDR3 length is 12 residues.

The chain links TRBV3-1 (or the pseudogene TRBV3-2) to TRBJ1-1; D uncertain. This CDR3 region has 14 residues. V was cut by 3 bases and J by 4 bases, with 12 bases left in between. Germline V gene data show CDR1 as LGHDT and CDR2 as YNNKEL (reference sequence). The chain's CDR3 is CASSQGGFSTEAFF. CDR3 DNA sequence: TGTGCCAGCAGCCAGGGAGGGTTCAGCACTGAAGCTTTCTTT.